This TCR beta chain came from a study of T cell responses to AZD1222 COVID-19 vaccine. Regarding the study as a whole: Mostly white British, mostly female donors; authors suggested clonal diversity may be underestimated. Mapped onto spike, vaccine-associated CD4 TCRs spanned it and were dominant at 160-218 and 743-854.

Clones were read by immunoSEQ multiplex PCR, and TCRdb kept only the in-frame ones, dropping some. Among fewer than 200,000 clones, more than 80% were seen once, and the ten largest hold 3.6%. Of note for this clone: Its antigen is undetermined.

This specimen consisted of peripheral blood, obtained 28 days after the second dose of the MenACWY control vaccine. The sequence came from an adult who received the MenACWY meningococcal vaccine as a control.

The CDR3 coding sequence is TGTGCCAGCAGCCGAGACACTGGCGGCTACACCTTC. Amino acids: CASSRDTGGYTF. This rearrangement joins TRBV4-2 to TRBJ1-2; no clear D gene. The length of the CDR3 is 12 residues. V lost 4 bases to trimming and J lost 8 bases, with 11 bases between them. Germline-derived CDR1 and CDR2 are LGHNA and YNFKEQ.